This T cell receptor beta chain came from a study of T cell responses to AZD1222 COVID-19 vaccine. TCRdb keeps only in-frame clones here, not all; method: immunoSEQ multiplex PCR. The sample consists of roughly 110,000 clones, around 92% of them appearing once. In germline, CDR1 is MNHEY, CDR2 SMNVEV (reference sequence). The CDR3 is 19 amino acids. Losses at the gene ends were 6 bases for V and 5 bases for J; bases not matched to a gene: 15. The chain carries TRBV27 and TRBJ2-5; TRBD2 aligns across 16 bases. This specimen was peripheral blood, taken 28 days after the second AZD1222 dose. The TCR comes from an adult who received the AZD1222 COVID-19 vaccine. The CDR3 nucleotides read TGTGCCAGCAGGGGACTAGCGGGAGGGCCGGGTCCAGCAAGGGAGACCCAGTACTTC. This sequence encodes CASRGLAGGPGPARETQYF.